This record covers a single TCR beta chain. Its antigen remains unidentified. One base away there is no much larger clone; base qualities are not given. V ends up 0 bases short and J 6 bases short, with an unmatched junction base count of 5. Counted from cysteine to phenylalanine, this CDR3 has 15 amino acids. The retained sequence is limited to the CDR3, 45 bases, with the frame set at the first base. CDR1 and CDR2 (KGHSY, FQNENV) derive from the germline V gene. This specimen comes from a study of shared clonotypes between healthy human individuals (dated by TCRdb to the early 2020s). In terms of the full investigation: Three men and a couple of women, aged 18 to 49 years, made up the cohort. To increase sequencing depth and limit assay-specific biases, TCR repertoire library preparation and sequencing were carried out by different laboratories using diverse techniques. For each donor, three plates each were used for CD4 naive and CD4 memory, two plates were used for CD8 naive, and one plate was used for CD8 memory. To estimate repertoire size and how much clonotype sharing occurs between individuals, the study deeply sequenced the blood TCR repertoires of five or six healthy adults. Per donor, leukapheresis produced somewhere between about 0.9 and 9.5 billion PBMCs.

What the authors observed across the whole study: Because the study included only a small number of donors, the genetic and exposure-history diversity represented was limited. Naive subsets generally had larger estimated clonotype richness than memory subsets. Sampling was restricted to blood, and TCR repertoires in tissues likely differ from the TCR repertoires found in blood. When several donors were compared, the shared fraction of clonotypes was about 5% for naive CD4, 3.5% for naive CD8, roughly 2.3% for memory CD4, and around 0.37% for memory CD8. Rarefaction of sorted-subset datasets indicated incomplete sequencing despite the large sequencing depth. Compared with non-shared clonotypes, the clonotypes found in all four sorted-subset donors had higher generation probabilities. Pairwise subsampling indicated that sequencing depth was expected to affect the degree of clonotype sharing among donors.

The donors were healthy, HIV-negative adults who had no recently reported acute infections or vaccinations. Every donor was a Caucasian adult living in Nashville, Tennessee, USA. CD4+ T cells were enriched by magnetic negative selection, after which naive cells were positively selected on CD45RA and the negative fraction was taken as the memory subset. After blood collection by leukapheresis, PBMCs were isolated using Ficoll-Histopaque density gradient centrifugation and then cryopreserved in the vapor phase of liquid nitrogen. Purity and quantity of every magnetically sorted T cell population were checked by analytical flow cytometry. From each sorted fraction, genomic DNA was isolated and quantified by UV absorbance on a Nanodrop 2000c. Using the deep immunoSEQ assay, multiplex PCR amplified TCR CDR3 regions from genomic DNA. For each cell subset, the extracted genomic DNA was distributed evenly across all wells of several immunoSEQ 96-well plates, and each plate served as one replicate. For sorted subsets, approximately 210 ng of genomic DNA, equivalent to 25,000 to 35,000 T cell genomes, went into each replicate PCR. The purified libraries were quantified using a Qubit 3.0 fluorometer, sized with a Bioanalyzer 2100, and then quantified again using the KAPA Library Quantification kit. A separate single-read 150-cycle Illumina NextSeq 550 flow cell was used to sequence each immunoSEQ 96-well plate. As for the authors' bioinformatics: The immunoSEQ output contained only junctional sequences without quality scores, so filtering could not match that applied to full-length reads. To assign V/J genes and CDR3, sequences were annotated against IMGT germline references using PyIR, a Python wrapper for IgBLAST v1.9. Reads were filtered out if the reads had weak V/J assignments (E-value above 1e-6), no CDR3, stop codons, out-of-frame junctions, or ambiguous translated residues. V3J clonotypes were defined as sequences sharing an identical inferred V gene, J gene, and CDR3 amino acid sequence. The percentage overlap between two repertoires was calculated by dividing the number of shared unique clonotypes by the size of the smaller repertoire. Three approaches were used to assess repertoire richness: RTK rarefaction, the Chao1 estimator, and Recon v2.1 estimates of unobserved clonotypes. OLGA was used to compute generation probabilities for all TCRbeta clonotypes that the gDNA method yielded from a handful of donors. TCRdb holds this immuneACCESS table with in-frame rearrangements only. Some clones are missing; in checked studies, unresolved V genes explain under half, and the rest has no known cause. That table gives V, J and clone size, and the DNA gave D and trimming. Counted in this sample were about 710,000 clones; 55% to 85% of them appeared once. About 1.8% of the sample lies in the top ten.

The clonotype was recovered from a woman between 25 and 40 years old in good health. Recombination connected TRBV16 to TRBJ2-4; 7 middle bases align to TRBD1. Specimen: memory CD4+ T cells sorted from blood. The cell subset or site label here, explained by the study, means: CD45RA-negative fraction. At the DNA level, the sequence is TGTGCCAGCAGCCAATCGTCAGGGGGTAGAAACATTCAGTACTTC. Its protein product is CASSQSSGGRNIQYF.